This T cell receptor (beta chain) appears in the sequencing data of a study of cytomegalovirus exposure and HLA in healthy donors. Findings and limits, study-wide: On later analysis, the bulk of CMV-associated TCR beta chains appeared to be HLA-restricted.

To note about this clone: The antigen is undetermined.

CDR3 length: 16 residues. Unmatched junction bases numbered 12, after V lost 4 bases and J lost 7 bases. The germline V gene has CDR1 SGHAT and CDR2 FQDESV (reference sequence). A multiplex PCR was run with 60 Vbeta primers and 13 Jbeta primers. The protocol was immunoSEQ multiplex PCR, while the TCRdb copy is restricted to in-frame clones and leaves out a portion. The sample lists over 90,000 clones; more than 70% were seen once. Material: PBMCs. The receptor was derived from a male donor in good health and CMV-seropositive. The V and J genes are TRBV11-1 and TRBJ1-4, with 7 bases matching TRBD1. This CDR3 is CASSSYDRDGSEKLFF. CDR3 coding DNA: TGTGCCAGCAGCTCATATGACAGGGACGGGAGTGAAAAACTGTTTTTT.